The 10 T cell receptor beta chains in this list originate from one sample, sequenced in a study of cytomegalovirus exposure and HLA in healthy donors. PCR involved 60 Vbeta and 13 Jbeta primers. Profiling relied on immunoSEQ multiplex PCR, and the TCRdb table lists in-frame clones only, not all of them. The data contain around 200,000 clones, roughly 85% of them singletons. The material sequenced was PBMCs. Receptor source: a woman aged 25 to 39 in good health and CMV-seropositive.

This clone was observed a single time. CDR3 sequence (DNA): TGTGCCAGCAGCGTCACTAGCGTCGGCGAGCAGTACTTC. The encoded protein is CASSVTSVGEQYF. V is TRBV7-2 and J is TRBJ2-7; 7 nucleotides line up with TRBD2. The CDR3 contains 13 residues. V lost 5 bases to trimming and J lost 6 bases; unmatched junction nucleotides: 7. CDR1 SGHTA and CDR2 FQGNSA come from the germline V gene.

This sequence joins TRBV7-9 and TRBJ2-3; D ambiguous. V lost 1 base to trimming and J lost 0 bases, with 8 bases between them. Germline CDR1 and CDR2: SEHNR and FQNEAQ (reference sequence). The CDR3 covers 15 residues. The CDR3 loop is CASSLVLESTDTQYF. The CDR3 nucleotides read TGTGCCAGCAGCTTAGTTCTAGAAAGCACAGATACGCAGTATTTT. Based on the CDR3 plus reference TRBV7-9 and TRBJ2-3, the full variable domain is DTGVSQNPRHKITKRGQNVTFRCDPISEHNRLYWYRQTLGQGPEFLTYFQNEAQLEKSRLLSDRFSAERPKGSFSTLEIQRTEQGDSAMYLCASSLVLESTDTQYFGPGTRLTVL.

This clone has just one count. The chain recombines TRBV5-1 with TRBJ2-1; D possibly corresponds to TRBD1 (6 bases). Germline V gene data show CDR1 as SGHRS and CDR2 as YFSETQ. Deletions cut 6 bases from V and 3 bases from J, with 13 bases between. The CDR3 sequence is 14 residues long. The CDR3 loop reads CASNWGRGYNEQFF. CDR3 coding DNA: TGCGCCAGCAATTGGGGCAGGGGCTACAATGAGCAGTTCTTC.

Notes on this clone: Other DNA sequences within the sample encode an identical CDR3. This sequence joins TRBV4-2 and TRBJ2-7; TRBD2 aligns across 12 bases. J was trimmed by 2 bases and V by 1 base; bases with no gene match: 0. Germline CDR1 is LGHNA and CDR2 is YNFKEQ. CDR3 size: 15 residues. CDR3 amino acids: CASSQGTSGTYEQYF. Written as DNA, the CDR3 is TGTGCCAGCAGCCAAGGGACTAGCGGGACCTACGAGCAGTACTTC.

The chain has TRBV4-1 and TRBJ1-4; D call uncertain. The CDR3 is 16 amino acids. The ends were cut back, 1 base at V and 6 bases at J, with 15 bases in the middle. The V gene's germline CDR1 is MGHRA and CDR2 YSYEKL. This chain's CDR3 is CASSQVRGFGDEKLFF. CDR3 nucleotide sequence: TGCGCCAGCAGCCAAGTAAGAGGTTTTGGTGATGAAAAACTGTTTTTT.

V gene TRBV7-8 combines with J gene TRBJ1-3; TRBD1 might be the D (5 bases). Between the trimmed V and J ends, which lost 5 bases and 5 bases, there was a span of 19 bases. Germline V gene data show CDR1 as SGHVS and CDR2 as FQNEAQ. The CDR3 totals 16 residues. CDR3 amino acids: CASSPGWGGKRNTIYF. The DNA of the CDR3 is TGTGCCAGCAGCCCCGGGTGGGGCGGCAAAAGAAACACCATATATTTT.

This clone has just a few counts. This chain uses TRBV6-1 with TRBJ2-7, with TRBD1 as a possible D gene (6 bases). The length of the CDR3 is 14 residues. CDR1 and CDR2 (germline): MNHNS, SASEGT. V shed 8 bases and J shed 2 bases, with 16 bases lying between them. CDR3 loop: CASDVGAEPYEQYF. CDR3 coding DNA: TGTGCCAGCGATGTGGGGGCTGAACCCTACGAGCAGTACTTC.

This rearrangement joins TRBV7-6 to TRBJ2-7, with a weak D call TRBD2 (6 bases). Germline CDR1 and CDR2: SGHVS and FNYEAQ. V dropped 4 bases and J dropped 0 bases, with 22 bases sitting between them. CDR3 length equals 18 residues. The CDR3 nucleotides are TGTGCCAGCAGCTCATACTACGGCGGGAATAGCGGCTCCTACGAGCAGTACTTC. This codes for CASSSYYGGNSGSYEQYF.

The rearrangement links TRBV10-3 to TRBJ2-7, with TRBD1 identical over 9 bases. The CDR3 is made up of 12 amino acids. Germline V gene lookup returns CDR1 ENHRY and CDR2 SYGVKD. The trim removed 6 bases at V and 6 bases at J, leaving 3 bases unmatched. The CDR3 nucleotides are TGTGCCATCAGGGACAGGGGCCCCGAGCAGTACTTC. Residues: CAIRDRGPEQYF.

The chain has TRBV7-8 and TRBJ2-7, with 7 bases that match TRBD1. The V and J ends lost 5 bases and 5 bases, in that order; junction bases with no gene match: 3. This CDR3 is 12 amino acids long. Germline V gene lookup returns CDR1 SGHVS and CDR2 FQNEAQ. CDR3 nucleotides: TGTGCCAGCAGCCCTGACAGGGACGAGCAGTACTTC. It codes for CASSPDRDEQYF.